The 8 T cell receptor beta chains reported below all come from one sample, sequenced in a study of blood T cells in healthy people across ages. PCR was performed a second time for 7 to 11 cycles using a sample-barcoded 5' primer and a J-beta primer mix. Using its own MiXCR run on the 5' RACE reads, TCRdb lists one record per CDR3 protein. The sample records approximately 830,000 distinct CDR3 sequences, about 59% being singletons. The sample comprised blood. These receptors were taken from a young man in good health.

CDR3 loop: CASSLDDRTYEQYF. The CDR3 region has the DNA TGTGCCAGCAGTTTGGACGACAGAACCTACGAGCAGTACTTC. The gene calls are TRBV27 and TRBJ2-7; perhaps TRBD1 as D (5 bases). Germline V gene data show CDR1 as MNHEY and CDR2 as SMNVEV (reference sequence). V gave up 3 bases and J gave up 2 bases, with 11 bases separating them. The CDR3 runs 14 residues.

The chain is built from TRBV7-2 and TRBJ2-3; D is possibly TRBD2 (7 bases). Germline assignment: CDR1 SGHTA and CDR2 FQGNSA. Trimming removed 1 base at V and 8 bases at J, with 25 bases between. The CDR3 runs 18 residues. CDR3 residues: CASSLGPGAGVDRVTQYF. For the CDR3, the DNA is TGTGCCAGCAGCTTAGGCCCAGGGGCGGGGGTGGACCGCGTTACGCAGTATTTT.

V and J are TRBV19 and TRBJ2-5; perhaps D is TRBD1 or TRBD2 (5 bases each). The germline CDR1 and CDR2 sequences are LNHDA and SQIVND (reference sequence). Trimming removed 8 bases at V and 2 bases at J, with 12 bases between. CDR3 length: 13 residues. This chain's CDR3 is CASRRDGQETQYF. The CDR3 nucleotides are TGTGCCAGTCGCCGGGACGGACAAGAGACCCAGTACTTC. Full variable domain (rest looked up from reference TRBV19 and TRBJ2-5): DGGITQSPKYLFRKEGQNVTLSCEQNLNHDAMYWYRQDPGQGLRLIYYSQIVNDFQKGDIAEGYSVSREKKESFPLTVTSAQKNPTAFYLCASRRDGQETQYFGPGTRLLVL.

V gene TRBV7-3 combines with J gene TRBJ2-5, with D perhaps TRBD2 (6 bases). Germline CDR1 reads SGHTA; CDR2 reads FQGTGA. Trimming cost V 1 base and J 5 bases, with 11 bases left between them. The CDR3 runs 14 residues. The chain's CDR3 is CASSLNERVETQYF. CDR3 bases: TGTGCCAGCAGCTTAAATGAGCGGGTGGAGACCCAGTACTTC.

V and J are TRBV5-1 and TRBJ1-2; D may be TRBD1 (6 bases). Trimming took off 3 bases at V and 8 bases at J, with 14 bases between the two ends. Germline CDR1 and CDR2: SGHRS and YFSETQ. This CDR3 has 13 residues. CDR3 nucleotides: TGCGCCAGCAGCTCGGTCAGGGGAACGGGCTACACCTTC. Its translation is CASSSVRGTGYTF.

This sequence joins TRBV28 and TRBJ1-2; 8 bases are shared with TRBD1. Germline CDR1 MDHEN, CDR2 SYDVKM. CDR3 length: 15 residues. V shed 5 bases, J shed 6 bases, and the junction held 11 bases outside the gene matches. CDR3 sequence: CASSPGTGGRHGYTF. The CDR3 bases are TGTGCCAGCAGTCCCGGGACAGGTGGCCGGCATGGCTACACCTTC.

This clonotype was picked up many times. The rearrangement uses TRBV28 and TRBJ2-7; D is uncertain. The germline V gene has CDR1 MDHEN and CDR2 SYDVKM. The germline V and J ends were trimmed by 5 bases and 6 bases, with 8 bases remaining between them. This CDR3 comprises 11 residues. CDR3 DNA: TGTGCCAGCAGTCGTCAGCTCGAGCAGTACTTC. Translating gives CASSRQLEQYF. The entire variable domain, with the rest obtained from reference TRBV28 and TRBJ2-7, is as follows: DVKVTQSSRYLVKRTGEKVFLECVQDMDHENMFWYRQDPGLGLRLIYFSYDVKMKEKGDIPEGYSVSREKKERFSLILESASTNQTSMYLCASSRQLEQYFGPGTRLTVT.

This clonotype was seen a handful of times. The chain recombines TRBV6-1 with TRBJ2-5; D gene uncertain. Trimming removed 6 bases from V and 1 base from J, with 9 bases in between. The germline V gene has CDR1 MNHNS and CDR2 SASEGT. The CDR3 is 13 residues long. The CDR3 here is CASRPGLQETQYF. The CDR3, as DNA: TGTGCCAGCAGACCGGGCCTCCAAGAGACCCAGTACTTC.